This TCR beta chain was captured in a study of blood T cell repertoires in COVID-19. TCRdb's copy holds only in-frame clones and misses some; the assay was immunoSEQ multiplex PCR. The table has 400,000 or so clones, around 89% seen once. CDR3 length: 14 amino acids. Germline CDR1 SGHAT, CDR2 FQNNGV. Trimming took off 4 bases at V and 7 bases at J, with 13 bases between the two ends. This receptor was taken from a man aged 30 to 45 who had recovered from COVID-19. The sample comprised PBMCs or T cells enriched from blood (not recorded which). J is TRBJ2-2 and V is TRBV11-2; D possibly corresponds to TRBD2 (6 bases). Here the CDR3 reads CASSSRAGNGELFF. The DNA for the CDR3 is TGTGCCAGCAGCTCTCGGGCGGGGAACGGGGAGCTGTTTTTT.